Listed below are T cell receptor beta chains from one sample, sequenced in a study of identical twins. Via MiXCR, TCRdb re-called the 5' RACE reads, giving one row per CDR3 protein. The table has about 220,000 distinct CDR3 sequences, about a tenth seen once. Sequencing was performed on memory (CD45RO+) T cells sorted from blood. Every receptor here comes from a young woman in good health. The CDR3 runs from the conserved cysteine through the conserved F or W. The D gene is left open where the match is weak. The size entry is marked missing in some rows and otherwise reads once, few, many or a size class.

many	TRBJ2-2	TRBV12-3/TRBV12-4	NA	TGTGCCAGCAGTTTTCCCCACGGGGAGCTGTTTTTT	CASSFPHGELFF
NA	TRBJ2-1	TRBV7-2	NA	TGTGCCAGCAGCTTAGTAGCGGCAGGGTACAATGAGCAGTTCTTC	CASSLVAAGYNEQFF
NA	TRBJ2-7	TRBV7-9	TRBD1	TGTGCCAGCAGCTCCAAGGACGGGACAGGCTTTACCTACGAGCAGTACTTC	CASSSKDGTGFTYEQYF
once	TRBJ2-7	TRBV11-2	NA	TGTGCCAGCAGCGTAGGGGGGCAAGAGCAGTACTTC	CASSVGGQEQYF
few	TRBJ2-5	TRBV5-1	TRBD1	TGCGCCAGCAGCCCCCACACAGGGGTTGCTGAAGAGACCCAGTACTTC	CASSPHTGVAEETQYF
NA	TRBJ1-3	TRBV28	NA	TGTGCCAGCGTGCCGGGACACGGCCCGGACACCATATATTTT	CASVPGHGPDTIYF
many	TRBJ2-3	TRBV4-3	NA	TGCGCCAGCAGCCAAGGGGGGGGCGACACAGATACGCAGTATTTT	CASSQGGGDTDTQYF
few	TRBJ2-7	TRBV5-1	NA	TGCGCCAGCAGCTTGGGCCAGGGAAGGGCCTACGAGCAGTACTTC	CASSLGQGRAYEQYF
NA	TRBJ1-2	TRBV15	TRBD1	TGTGCCACCAGCAGAGATGGGGACAGGGTCGGTGGCTACACCTTC	CATSRDGDRVGGYTF
few	TRBJ2-2	TRBV10-3	NA	TGTGCCATCAGTGAGTCGAATTTGGGGTTGTGGACCGGGGAGCTGTTTTTT	CAISESNLGLWTGELFF
NA	TRBJ1-1	TRBV20-1	NA	TGCAGTGCTAGCAGGGCGCTCACTGGGAACACTGAAGCTTTCTTT	CSASRALTGNTEAFF
NA	TRBJ2-3	TRBV4-3	NA	TGCGCCAGCAGCCAAGGCACAGGGTCAGATACGCAGTATTTT	CASSQGTGSDTQYF
many	TRBJ2-1	TRBV24-1	TRBD2	TGTGCCACCAGTGATTCGACTAGCGGGAGAACCAATGAGCAGTTCTTC	CATSDSTSGRTNEQFF
many	TRBJ2-1	TRBV28	NA	TGTGCCAGCAAACTACTACCAGGAGCCCAAAGCTACAATGAGCAGTTCTTC	CASKLLPGAQSYNEQFF
few	TRBJ2-4	TRBV11-2	NA	TGTGCCAGCAGCCAGAATGTCCTCGGGGGAGCTAGGAACATTCAGTACTTC	CASSQNVLGGARNIQYF
many	TRBJ1-2	TRBV29-1	TRBD1	TGCAGCGTTGGCGACAGGGGGGATGGCTACACCTTC	CSVGDRGDGYTF
few	TRBJ2-7	TRBV6-5	TRBD2	TGTGCCAGCAAAACTAGCGGGGACGAGCAGTACTTC	CASKTSGDEQYF
many	TRBJ1-2	TRBV5-1	NA	TGTGCCAGCTCCGAAGGGAGCTATGGCTACACCTTC	CASSEGSYGYTF
many	TRBJ2-3	TRBV27	NA	TGTGCCAGCAGTTCAGGAGAGGGTCGGACGCAGTATTTT	CASSSGEGRTQYF
few	TRBJ1-1	TRBV2	TRBD1	TGTGCCAGCAGGGCCGACAGGGGAATAACTGAAGCTTTCTTT	CASRADRGITEAFF
NA	TRBJ2-1	TRBV10-1	NA	TGCGCCAGCAGTGAGGCTTGGCAGGGAGACAATGAGCAGTTCTTC	CASSEAWQGDNEQFF
many	TRBJ2-5	TRBV12-3/TRBV12-4	TRBD2	TGTGCCAGCAGTCCCAGACTAGCGGGGGAGGAGACCCAGTACTTC	CASSPRLAGEETQYF
NA	TRBJ2-7	TRBV20-1	NA	TGCAGTGCACCGGGACGGATGACTGGGGAGCAGTACTTC	CSAPGRMTGEQYF
few	TRBJ1-2	TRBV27	NA	TGTGCCAGCAGTTCGACAGACTTGAGGGGCTACACCTTC	CASSSTDLRGYTF
many	TRBJ2-1	TRBV7-9	TRBD1	TGTGCCAGCAGACAAATGGACAGGGAGCAGTTCTTC	CASRQMDREQFF
few	TRBJ2-7	TRBV14	NA	TGTGCCAGCAGCCAAGAGTACGGACTGGACTCCTACGAGCAGTACTTC	CASSQEYGLDSYEQYF
few	TRBJ2-5	TRBV7-9	NA	TGTGCCAGCAGCTTACGGGACATAGGGGAGACCCAGTACTTC	CASSLRDIGETQYF
NA	TRBJ2-7	TRBV20-1	TRBD2	TGCAGTGCTAGACCTCTAGCGGGATCATACGAGCAGTACTTC	CSARPLAGSYEQYF
many	TRBJ1-1	TRBV6-5	NA	TGTGCCAGCAGTTACTCGGTAACCAGGCTGAACACTGAAGCTTTCTTT	CASSYSVTRLNTEAFF
NA	TRBJ2-5	TRBV7-2	NA	TGTGCCAGCAGCTTAAGTCTGACAGCCGAACAAGAGACCCAGTACTTC	CASSLSLTAEQETQYF
many	TRBJ1-5	TRBV7-6	NA	TGTGCCAGCAGCTTACGAGGGATAGGACAGCCCCAGCATTTT	CASSLRGIGQPQHF
NA	TRBJ2-7	TRBV20-1	NA	TGCAGTGCTAGAGATTGGTCAGTTCACGAGCAGTACTTC	CSARDWSVHEQYF
NA	TRBJ2-6	TRBV21-1	NA	TGTGCCAGCAGCAAAGTGGCCCTGACAGGGGATACTGCTGGGTGGGCCAACGTCCTGACTTTC	CASSKVALTGDTAGWANVLTF
NA	TRBJ2-5	TRBV9	TRBD1	TGTGCCAGCAGCCAGCCTCGGACAGGGGACCAAGAGACCCAGTACTTC	CASSQPRTGDQETQYF
few	TRBJ2-3	TRBV3-1	TRBD2	TGTGCCAGCAGGGCCAGCGGGGGGCGCACAGATACGCAGTATTTT	CASRASGGRTDTQYF
many	TRBJ2-7	TRBV6-5	TRBD1	TGTGCCAGCAGTTACGGGACAGTACCCTCCTACGAGCAGTACTTC	CASSYGTVPSYEQYF
few	TRBJ1-3	TRBV9	NA	TGTGCCAGCATGAGTGGAAACACCATATATTTT	CASMSGNTIYF
NA	TRBJ1-5	TRBV12-3/TRBV12-4	TRBD1	TGTGCCAGCAGTTCGGGACAGGGGGTCGATCAGCCCCAGCATTTT	CASSSGQGVDQPQHF
NA	TRBJ2-1	TRBV18	TRBD2	TGTGCCAGCTCACCACTAGCGGGGCCCTACAATGAGCAGTTCTTC	CASSPLAGPYNEQFF
medium-sized	TRBJ2-7	TRBV20-1	NA	TGCAGTGCTAGAGAAGGAGAGTACGAGCAGTACTTC	CSAREGEYEQYF
few	TRBJ2-5	TRBV5-1	NA	TGCGCCAGCAGCTTGGGACCCGGGTTAGGGGAGACCCAGTACTTC	CASSLGPGLGETQYF
few	TRBJ1-1	TRBV5-1	TRBD1	TGCGCCAGCAGCTTGGAGCCGGGACAGGGCATGAACACTGAAGCTTTCTTT	CASSLEPGQGMNTEAFF
NA	TRBJ2-1	TRBV15	NA	TGTGCCACCAGCTCTTCAGGGCTCAGTGAGCAGTTCTTC	CATSSSGLSEQFF
few	TRBJ1-6	TRBV6-1	NA	TGTGCCAGCAGGCCATCGGGACAAAATTATTCACCCCTCCACTTT	CASRPSGQNYSPLHF
NA	TRBJ2-3	TRBV25-1	TRBD1	TGTGCCAGCAGCGTAGGGGGCGGAAGACAAACCCGCACAGATACGCAGTATTTT	CASSVGGGRQTRTDTQYF
few	TRBJ2-7	TRBV9	TRBD1	TGTGCCAGCAGCGGTTTAACAGGGGCGGGTGAGCAGTACTTC	CASSGLTGAGEQYF
NA	TRBJ2-1	TRBV5-1	NA	TGCGCCAGCAGCGGAGGACTGCGTTCAATTAGGCATGAGCAGTTCTTC	CASSGGLRSIRHEQFF
few	TRBJ1-2	TRBV12-3/TRBV12-4	TRBD1	TGTGCCAGCAGGCTGGGGCAGGGGGCTTCTGGCTACACCTTC	CASRLGQGASGYTF
NA	TRBJ2-3	TRBV6-2/TRBV6-3	TRBD1	TGTGCCAGCAGTGGCGGGACAGGGGCAGATACGCAGTATTTT	CASSGGTGADTQYF
NA	TRBJ1-1	TRBV18	TRBD1	TGTGCCAGCTCACTGAAAGACAGGGGAGGATGGACTGAAGCTTTCTTT	CASSLKDRGGWTEAFF
NA	TRBJ2-7	TRBV6-5	NA	TGTGCCAGCAGTTACTCTCACAGGGGGGGGTACGAGCAGTACTTC	CASSYSHRGGYEQYF